A single sample is the source of the 15 T cell receptor beta chains below, sequenced in a study of shared clonotypes between healthy human individuals. Terminally differentiated effector memory CD45RA+ cells were left out of the naive CD8 fraction, which was CD45RO-negative and positively selected for CCR7. The repertoire was sequenced with immunoSEQ multiplex PCR; TCRdb's copy has only in-frame clones and lacks some. The profile covers hundreds of thousands of clones, with 90% to 98% appearing a single time and 0.2% to 0.25% taken by the ten largest. The specimen was naive CD8+ T cells sorted from blood. The receptors originated from a man aged 25 to 40 in good health.

The V and J genes are TRBV18 and TRBJ2-1; D might be TRBD1 (6 bases). The CDR3 contains 15 residues. The V end was cut by 2 bases, the J end by 7 bases, with 15 bases between. Germline V lookup: CDR1 KGHSH, CDR2 LQKENI. CDR3 protein: CASSPGGKQGNEQFF. Here the CDR3 DNA reads TGTGCCAGCTCACCAGGTGGCAAGCAGGGGAATGAGCAGTTCTTC.

The rearrangement joins TRBV7-9 to TRBJ1-4; 9 bases agree with TRBD1. V shed 5 bases, J shed 5 bases, and the junction held 6 bases outside the gene matches. Germline V gene sequence: CDR1 SEHNR, CDR2 FQNEAQ (reference sequence). This CDR3 has 15 amino acids. CDR3 in DNA: TGTGCCAGCAGCACATGGGACAGGGAGAATGAAAAACTGTTTTTT. Amino acids: CASSTWDRENEKLFF.

The chain recombines TRBV7-9 with TRBJ2-5, with D uncertain. CDR3 length equals 15 residues. Germline-derived CDR1 and CDR2 are SEHNR and FQNEAQ (reference sequence). V was trimmed by 2 bases and J by 1 base, leaving 11 bases between them. The CDR3 nucleotides read TGTGCCAGCAGCTTACCCCGACGGATCCAAGAGACCCAGTACTTC. As protein: CASSLPRRIQETQYF.

This clone appeared a single time. CDR3 region: CASSYGQLNTEAFF. The CDR3 DNA reads as TGTGCCAGCAGCTACGGACAGTTGAACACTGAAGCTTTCTTT. V usage is TRBV7-9 and J usage is TRBJ1-1; possibly TRBD1 for D (6 bases). This CDR3 is built from 14 residues. Germline-derived CDR1 and CDR2 are SEHNR and FQNEAQ (reference sequence). The V end was cut by 4 bases, the J end by 0 bases, with 9 bases between.

As regards this clone: The junction does not match germline at one end; this may be a read error. This chain connects TRBV19 to TRBJ2-1; D is possibly TRBD1 (5 bases). Germline V CDR1 and CDR2: LNHDA, SQIVND (reference sequence). This CDR3 contains 13 residues. This CDR3 is CASSVDSYNEQFF. The CDR3 bases are TGTGCCAGTAGTGTAGACAGTTACAATGAGCAGTTCTTC.

CDR3 sequence reads: CASSLWGVNTGELFF. The CDR3 DNA reads as TGTGCCAGCAGCTTATGGGGCGTAAACACCGGGGAGCTGTTTTTT. The V call is TRBV13, the J call TRBJ2-2; a possible D gene is TRBD1 (5 bases). Germline V gene sequence: CDR1 PRHDT, CDR2 FYEKMQ (reference sequence). V was clipped by 2 bases and J by 2 bases, with 9 bases between them. The CDR3 is made up of 15 amino acids.

The V gene is TRBV29-1, the J gene TRBJ1-2; 8 nucleotides match TRBD1. The CDR3 is 15 amino acids. Germline CDR1 SQVTM, CDR2 ANQGSEA. With V trimmed by 5 bases and J by 2 bases, 10 bases remained unmatched. CDR3 DNA: TGCAGCGTTCATATCGCCGGACAGGGAAACTATGGCTACACCTTC. Protein sequence: CSVHIAGQGNYGYTF. Looking up the rest from reference TRBV29-1 and TRBJ1-2 gives the full variable domain: SAVISQKPSRDICQRGTSLTIQCQVDSQVTMMFWYRQQPGQSLTLIATANQGSEATYESGFVIDKFPISRPNLTFSTLTVSNMSPEDSSIYLCSVHIAGQGNYGYTFGSGTRLTVV.

The chain carries TRBV27 and TRBJ2-7; TRBD2 agrees at 7 bases. V lost 2 bases and J lost 3; bases outside the gene matches: 10. This CDR3 has 16 amino acids. In germline, CDR1 is MNHEY, CDR2 SMNVEV (reference sequence). CDR3 sequence reads: CASSLGAGETFYEQYF. The CDR3 bases are TGTGCCAGCAGTTTAGGTGCGGGAGAGACTTTCTACGAGCAGTACTTC.

The rearrangement joins TRBV7-8 to TRBJ2-5, with 10 bases lining up with TRBD2. Germline V gene lookup returns CDR1 SGHVS and CDR2 FQNEAQ. The CDR3 contains 14 residues. J gave up 10 bases and V 1 base, and 6 bases lay outside the gene matches. The DNA for the CDR3 is TGTGCCAGCAGCTTAGGTGCTAGCGGGGGTGTCCAGTACTTC. Protein sequence: CASSLGASGGVQYF.

In regard to this clone: Compared with germline, one end of the junction differs, possibly owing to a read error. V and J are TRBV7-7 and TRBJ2-1, with TRBD1 matching over 7 bases. This CDR3 region has 14 residues. In germline, CDR1 is SSHAT, CDR2 FNYEAQ (reference sequence). The CDR3 loop is CASSPPGTVSEQFF. Written as DNA, the CDR3 is TGTGCTAGCAGCCCTCCCGGGACAGTAAGTGAGCAGTTCTTC.

This chain links TRBV28 with TRBJ2-1, with a weak D call TRBD1 (6 bases). The CDR3 is made up of 12 amino acids. Germline CDR1 is MDHEN and CDR2 is SYDVKM. The ends were cut back, 3 bases at V and 7 bases at J, with 7 bases in the middle. CDR3 sequence reads: CASSFQGNEQFF. The CDR3 bases are TGTGCCAGCAGTTTTCAGGGGAATGAGCAGTTCTTC.

V usage is TRBV10-1 and J usage is TRBJ1-5; D is perhaps TRBD1 (5 bases). This CDR3 is built from 19 residues. V was clipped by 0 bases and J by 5 bases, with 23 bases between them. Germline CDR1 is WNHNN and CDR2 is SYGVQD (reference sequence). CDR3 region: CASSESSRQDNPNHQPQHF. In DNA form, the CDR3 reads TGCGCCAGCAGTGAGTCGTCTCGCCAGGACAATCCAAACCATCAGCCCCAGCATTTT.

On this clone: At the DNA level, this CDR3 is encoded by other sequences in the same sample as well. The gene calls are TRBV6-5 and TRBJ2-5, with D perhaps TRBD1 or TRBD2 (5 bases each). The V gene lost 3 bases and the J gene lost 4 bases, with 9 bases spanning the gap. This CDR3 comprises 13 residues. Germline CDR1 and CDR2: MNHEY and SVGAGI. The CDR3 bases are TGTGCCAGCAGTTATGGGGGAAGAGAGACCCAGTACTTC. This encodes CASSYGGRETQYF.

This clone was recorded only once. The rearrangement joins TRBV9 to TRBJ2-5; tentative D call: TRBD2 (6 bases). V was cut by 3 bases and J by 5 bases, with 14 bases left in between. The CDR3 has 14 amino acids. CDR1 SGDLS and CDR2 YYNGEE come from the germline V gene. The DNA of the CDR3 is TGTGCCAGCAGCGGGCGACTAGGAGGGGAGACCCAGTACTTC. Protein product: CASSGRLGGETQYF.

The chain has TRBV5-4 and TRBJ2-3, with 7 bases lining up with TRBD2. The length of the CDR3 is 15 residues. The V gene end was trimmed by 0 bases and the J gene end by 2 bases; junction bases not matched to a gene: 3. Germline V CDR1 and CDR2: SGHNT, YYREEE (reference sequence). The CDR3 reads CASSLGLAVTDTQYF. CDR3 nucleotides: TGTGCCAGCAGCTTGGGGCTAGCGGTCACAGATACGCAGTATTTT.